This T cell receptor (beta chain) was obtained from a study of early T cells in non-severe SARS-CoV-2 infection. TCRdb used MiXCR to reprocess the 5' RACE reads, holding one entry per CDR3 protein. The sample holds 68,000 or so distinct CDR3 sequences, approximately 11% seen once. Germline CDR1 and CDR2: SQVTM and ANQGSEA. CDR3 length: 14 amino acids. Trimming shortened V by 4 bases and J by 4 bases, and 17 bases separated the two germline ends. Sequencing was performed on whole blood. The chain combines TRBV29-1 with TRBJ2-7, with a tentative D call TRBD1 (6 bases). The TCR was taken from an adult who was a healthcare worker with PCR-confirmed SARS-CoV-2 infection or an uninfected control (not recorded which). The chain's CDR3 is CSVALGGPTYEQYF. DNA of the CDR3: TGCAGCGTTGCCCTAGGGGGACCTACATACGAGCAGTACTTC.